Each of the 32 T cell receptor beta chains below was sequenced from the same sample in a study of blood T cell repertoires in COVID-19. The assay was immunoSEQ multiplex PCR, and TCRdb's table has in-frame clones only and misses some. The sample has roughly 80,000 clones, 80% to 85% seen once. The specimen was peripheral blood. The receptors shown here come from a man between 50 and 59 years old with acute or convalescent COVID-19.

The chain has TRBV27 and TRBJ1-2; TRBD1 matches at 8 bases. Per the germline V gene, CDR1 is MNHEY and CDR2 is SMNVEV (reference sequence). Trimming took 6 bases from V and 7 from J; bases not matched to a gene: 10. CDR3 length: 14 residues. CDR3 nucleotide sequence: TGTGCCAGCAGGTCTCGATCAGGGGGCAGTGGCTACACCTTC. Protein: CASRSRSGGSGYTF.

V usage is TRBV13 and J usage is TRBJ2-3; D remains ambiguous. Germline V gene sequence: CDR1 PRHDT, CDR2 FYEKMQ (reference sequence). The V and J ends lost 0 bases and 5 bases respectively, with 9 bases between them. CDR3 length equals 14 residues. The DNA for the CDR3 is TGTGCCAGCAGCTTAGGCCTTAGAAGAGATACGCAGTATTTT. This sequence encodes CASSLGLRRDTQYF. Full variable domain (outside the CDR3, taken from reference TRBV13 and TRBJ2-3): AAGVIQSPRHLIKEKRETATLKCYPIPRHDTVYWYQQGPGQDPQFLISFYEKMQSDKGSIPDRFSAQQFSDYHSELNMSSLELGDSALYFCASSLGLRRDTQYFGPGTRLTVL.

CDR3 loop: CASSRTSGGAFTDTQYF. CDR3 in DNA: TGTGCCAGCAGTAGGACTAGCGGGGGGGCCTTCACAGATACGCAGTATTTT. J is TRBJ2-3 and V is TRBV27; TRBD2 agrees at 15 bases. The germline gives CDR1 MNHEY, CDR2 SMNVEV (reference sequence). This CDR3 is 17 amino acids long. The junction had 5 bases not matched to a gene; V was cut back by 5 bases and J by 2 bases.

As DNA, the CDR3 is TGTGCCACCAGCAGAGATCGTCAGTCACCCCTCCACTTT. Its protein product is CATSRDRQSPLHF. The genes are TRBV15 and TRBJ1-6; D is unclear. This CDR3 region has 13 residues. In germline, CDR1 is LNHNV, CDR2 YYDKDF (reference sequence). Deletions cut 0 bases from V and 10 bases from J, with 7 bases between.

Here the CDR3 reads CASSQHETSGIYEQYF. In nucleotides, the CDR3 is TGCGCCAGCAGCCAACACGAGACTAGCGGTATTTACGAGCAGTACTTC. The chain is built from TRBV4-1 and TRBJ2-7; 9 bases are shared with TRBD2. J lost 4 bases, V lost 2 bases, and 9 bases had no gene match. The CDR3 has 16 amino acids. In germline, CDR1 is MGHRA, CDR2 YSYEKL.

The table lists this clone with a few counts. This chain links TRBV30 with TRBJ2-4, with TRBD2 as a possible D gene (7 bases). The V gene's germline CDR1 is GTSNPN and CDR2 SVGIG (reference sequence). V was cut by 4 bases and J by 4 bases, with 23 bases left in between. This CDR3 contains 17 residues. The DNA for the CDR3 is TGTGCCTGGATCCTCTCCCTAGGGGGGGCGCCGAAAAACATTCAGTACTTC. Translation: CAWILSLGGAPKNIQYF.

The chain links TRBV15 to TRBJ1-1, with TRBD1 as a possible D gene (5 bases). The CDR3 length is 15 residues. With 0 bases removed from V and 4 bases from J, the gap between germline ends came to 12 bases. CDR1 LNHNV and CDR2 YYDKDF come from the germline V gene (reference sequence). The CDR3 loop reads CATSRDVGAVTEAFF. DNA of the CDR3: TGTGCCACCAGCAGAGATGTAGGGGCGGTCACTGAAGCTTTCTTT.

The V and J genes are TRBV10-2 and TRBJ2-2; D might be TRBD1 (6 bases). The CDR3 covers 15 residues. V dropped 2 bases and J dropped 5 bases, with 12 bases sitting between them. Germline assignment: CDR1 WSHSY and CDR2 SAAADI. For the CDR3, the DNA is TGCGCCAGCAGTGAGACACAGGGTTGGACCGGGGAGCTGTTTTTT. It encodes CASSETQGWTGELFF.

V is TRBV19 and J is TRBJ2-3; D might be TRBD1 (6 bases). V was pared by 2 bases and J by 6 bases, with 9 bases between. In germline, CDR1 is LNHDA, CDR2 SQIVND (reference sequence). This CDR3 has 13 residues. The CDR3 region has the DNA TGTGCCAGTAGTATAAGTCAGGGGGATACGCAGTATTTT. It encodes CASSISQGDTQYF.

V gene TRBV18 combines with J gene TRBJ2-5; D uncertain. V was trimmed by 0 bases and J by 2 bases, leaving 4 bases between them. This CDR3 has 13 residues. Per the germline V gene, CDR1 is KGHSH and CDR2 is LQKENI. CDR3 nucleotides: TGTGCCAGCTCACCACCGGAGCAAGAGACCCAGTACTTC. Translation: CASSPPEQETQYF.

This clone has a single count. The genes are TRBV30 and TRBJ2-2, with a possible D match to TRBD1 (6 bases). CDR1 is GTSNPN, CDR2 SVGIG, per germline (reference sequence). This CDR3 spans 15 amino acids. V was shortened by 0 bases and J by 5 bases, with 13 bases between the two germline ends. This CDR3 reads CAWSVRDTSTGELFF. The CDR3 nucleotides are TGTGCCTGGAGTGTACGGGACACCAGTACCGGGGAGCTGTTTTTT.

This sequence joins TRBV24-1 and TRBJ1-1; D is undetermined. V was cut by 4 bases and J by 8 bases, with 10 bases left in between. This CDR3 region has 12 residues. The V gene's germline CDR1 is KGHDR and CDR2 SFDVKD. In nucleotides, the CDR3 is TGTGCCACCAGTGACAACTCGAGAGAAGCTTTCTTT. Amino acid sequence: CATSDNSREAFF.

The J gene is TRBJ2-7, the V gene TRBV6-5, with D perhaps matching TRBD1 (5 bases). Germline CDR1 MNHEY, CDR2 SVGAGI. The V gene lost 5 bases and the J gene lost 9 bases, with 23 bases spanning the gap. The CDR3 is made up of 15 amino acids. In DNA form, the CDR3 reads TGTGCCAGCAGTACCACCGACAGTAGGGGCCTCGGGCAGTACTTC. This gives the protein CASSTTDSRGLGQYF.

Points on this clone: Compared with germline, one end of the junction differs, possibly owing to a read error. V usage is TRBV3-1 (or the pseudogene TRBV3-2) and J usage is TRBJ2-3; 8 bases map to TRBD2. This CDR3 is built from 16 residues. CDR1 and CDR2 (germline): LGHDT, YNNKEL (reference sequence). CDR3 sequence reads: CASSEDGAGVTDTQYF. CDR3 sequence (DNA): TGTGCCAGCAGCGAAGATGGAGCGGGGGTCACAGATACGCAGTATTTT.

The V gene is TRBV10-1, the J gene TRBJ1-4; no clear D. Between the trimmed V and J ends, which lost 5 bases and 3 bases, there was a span of 13 bases. The CDR3 sequence is 15 residues long. Germline V CDR1 and CDR2: WNHNN, SYGVQD (reference sequence). The CDR3 DNA is TGCGCCAGCAGTTGGGGATGGAGGGCTAATGAAAAACTGTTTTTT. The encoded protein is CASSWGWRANEKLFF.

V usage is TRBV6-2 or TRBV6-3 and J usage is TRBJ2-5, with TRBD1 identical over 11 bases. V dropped 5 bases and J dropped 4; count of bases not matched to a gene: 12. The germline gives CDR1 MNHEY, CDR2 SVGEGT. The CDR3 length is 17 residues. For the CDR3, the DNA is TGTGCCAGCAGTCAAGGAGCAAGCGGGACAGGGGGAGAGACCCAGTACTTC. It codes for CASSQGASGTGGETQYF.

The chain uses TRBV11-2 and TRBJ2-3; D perhaps matches TRBD1 (6 bases). The V gene's germline CDR1 is SGHAT and CDR2 FQNNGV. V was clipped by 2 bases and J by 2 bases, with 11 bases between them. The CDR3 runs to 15 residues. In nucleotides, the CDR3 is TGTGCCAGCAGCTTAATACCAGGGGCCACAGATACGCAGTATTTT. This encodes CASSLIPGATDTQYF.

The gene calls are TRBV6-1 and TRBJ2-3, with 8 bases fitting TRBD1. Germline V gives CDR1 MNHNS, CDR2 SASEGT. V shed 3 bases, J shed 5 bases, and the junction held 7 bases outside the gene matches. CDR3 length equals 15 residues. CDR3 protein: CASSEDRVLGDTQYF. DNA for the CDR3: TGTGCCAGCAGTGAGGACAGGGTTTTGGGAGATACGCAGTATTTT.

The chain is built from TRBV9 and TRBJ2-1, with a possible D match to TRBD2 (9 bases). The germline V gene encodes CDR1 SGDLS and CDR2 YYNGEE. The ends were cut back, 4 bases at V and 8 bases at J, with 22 bases in the middle. The CDR3 has 16 amino acids. CDR3 nucleotide sequence: TGTGCCAGCAGCCCTCGCGGACAGGGCGGGGGGGATGAGCAGTTCTTC. This encodes CASSPRGQGGGDEQFF.

The chain has TRBV5-6 and TRBJ2-2; no clear D. CDR1 is SGHDT, CDR2 YYEEEE, per germline. V was trimmed by 0 bases and J by 0 bases, leaving 6 bases between them. The CDR3 runs to 15 residues. CDR3 DNA sequence: TGTGCCAGCAGCTTGGCTCAGACGAACACCGGGGAGCTGTTTTTT. Translating gives CASSLAQTNTGELFF. The full variable domain, rest sourced from reference TRBV5-6 and TRBJ2-2, is DAGVTQSPTHLIKTRGQQVTLRCSPKSGHDTVSWYQQALGQGPQFIFQYYEEEERQRGNFPDRFSGHQFPNYSSELNVNALLLGDSALYLCASSLAQTNTGELFFGEGSRLTVL.

V and J are TRBV9 and TRBJ2-7; 8 bases map to TRBD2. The V and J ends lost 1 base and 1 base, in that order; junction bases with no gene match: 1. The CDR3 totals 14 residues. CDR1 is SGDLS and CDR2 is YYNGEE in the germline V gene. The CDR3 DNA reads TGTGCCAGCAGCGTAACTAGCGGTTCCTACGAGCAGTACTTC. Its protein is CASSVTSGSYEQYF.

This chain joins TRBV24-1 and TRBJ2-3; TRBD1 might be the D (6 bases). CDR3 length: 14 residues. The germline gives CDR1 KGHDR, CDR2 SFDVKD. V lost 7 bases, J lost 0 bases, and 10 bases lay in between. The CDR3: CATRGAGSTDTQYF. The CDR3, as DNA: TGTGCCACCAGGGGGGCGGGTAGCACAGATACGCAGTATTTT.

The rearrangement joins TRBV11-2 to TRBJ1-1; possible D gene TRBD1, 5 bases. The CDR3 extends over 15 amino acids. Germline V gene data show CDR1 as SGHAT and CDR2 as FQNNGV. The germline V and J ends were trimmed by 2 bases and 7 bases, with 17 bases remaining between them. DNA for the CDR3: TGTGCCAGCAGCTTAAAAGGGGTAAACCGGGTTGAAGCTTTCTTT. Translated: CASSLKGVNRVEAFF.

This rearrangement joins TRBV30 to TRBJ1-1, with 7 positions matching TRBD1. This CDR3 contains 13 residues. Germline loops: CDR1 GTSNPN, CDR2 SVGIG (reference sequence). J gave up 1 base and V 2 bases, and 1 base lay outside the gene matches. CDR3 protein: CAWSHRGNTEAFF. CDR3 nucleotide sequence: TGTGCCTGGAGTCACAGGGGGAACACTGAAGCTTTCTTT.

The chain employs TRBV7-8 and TRBJ2-7; TRBD2 agrees at 8 bases. CDR1 SGHVS and CDR2 FQNEAQ come from the germline V gene. The CDR3 spans 16 residues. Unmatched junction bases numbered 10, after V lost 3 bases and J lost 3 bases. The CDR3 loop is CASSLLAGNSFYEQYF. DNA for the CDR3: TGTGCCAGCAGCTTGTTAGCGGGAAACTCGTTCTACGAGCAGTACTTC. The full variable domain, with the rest looked up from reference TRBV7-8 and TRBJ2-7, is GAGVSQSPRYKVAKRGQDVALRCDPISGHVSLFWYQQALGQGPEFLTYFQNEAQLDKSGLPSDRFFAERPEGSVSTLKIQRTQQEDSAVYLCASSLLAGNSFYEQYFGPGTRLTVT.

The V gene is TRBV24-1, the J gene TRBJ1-6; possibly TRBD1 for D (6 bases). V gave up 7 bases and J gave up 0 bases, with 9 bases separating them. The germline V gene has CDR1 KGHDR and CDR2 SFDVKD. There are 15 residues in the CDR3. Here the CDR3 DNA reads TGTGCCACCAGCCAGGGGAGCTCCTATAATTCACCCCTCCACTTT. Residues: CATSQGSSYNSPLHF.

The chain carries TRBV25-1 and TRBJ2-2; 7 positions agree with TRBD1. Germline lookup yields CDR1 MGHDK and CDR2 SYGVNS. This CDR3 spans 17 amino acids. V lost 2 bases, J lost 1 base, and 7 bases stayed unmatched. Written as DNA, the CDR3 is TGTGCCAGCAGTGAACCCCGGGCAGGGGGGAACACCGGGGAGCTGTTTTTT. Protein product: CASSEPRAGGNTGELFF.

The chain recombines TRBV10-3 with TRBJ1-2, with a weak D call TRBD1 (6 bases). The CDR3 runs to 16 residues. CDR1 ENHRY and CDR2 SYGVKD come from the germline V gene. Deletions cut 0 bases from V and 5 bases from J, with 16 bases between. The CDR3 region is CAISESRRGGSYGYTF. In nucleotides, the CDR3 is TGTGCCATCAGTGAGTCTCGGCGAGGGGGATCATATGGCTACACCTTC.

This clone was seen a few times. V usage is TRBV5-1 and J usage is TRBJ1-3; D is possibly TRBD1 (5 bases). Germline-derived CDR1 and CDR2 are SGHRS and YFSETQ. V was pared by 7 bases and J by 0 bases, with 14 bases between. The CDR3 spans 15 residues. DNA of the CDR3: TGCGCCAGCCACCCGGGGGGAAACTCTGGAAACACCATATATTTT. It specifies CASHPGGNSGNTIYF.

The chain uses TRBV28 and TRBJ1-2, with TRBD1 as a possible D gene (6 bases). The germline V gene encodes CDR1 MDHEN and CDR2 SYDVKM. This CDR3 is 12 amino acids long. Deletions cut 8 bases from V and 5 bases from J, with 12 bases between. The DNA of the CDR3 is TGTGCCAGCCAACAGGGACCGTATGGCTACACCTTC. Translation gives CASQQGPYGYTF.

The chain couples TRBV5-1 to TRBJ1-1; D not resolved. The CDR3 is 15 amino acids. Trimming took off 0 bases at V and 1 base at J, with 10 bases between the two ends. CDR1 is SGHRS, CDR2 YFSETQ, per germline. In DNA, the CDR3 is TGCGCCAGCAGCTTGGCCCCGGGTGGGAACACTGAAGCTTTCTTT. Protein: CASSLAPGGNTEAFF.

This clone was recorded only once. This chain links TRBV11-3 with TRBJ2-5; 8 nucleotides line up with TRBD1. Germline-derived CDR1 and CDR2 are SGHNT and YENEEA. V lost 3 bases and J lost 2; bases outside the gene matches: 8. CDR3 length: 16 residues. The CDR3 sequence: CASSFISGQAQETQYF. CDR3 bases: TGTGCCAGCAGCTTTATCTCGGGACAGGCTCAAGAGACCCAGTACTTC.